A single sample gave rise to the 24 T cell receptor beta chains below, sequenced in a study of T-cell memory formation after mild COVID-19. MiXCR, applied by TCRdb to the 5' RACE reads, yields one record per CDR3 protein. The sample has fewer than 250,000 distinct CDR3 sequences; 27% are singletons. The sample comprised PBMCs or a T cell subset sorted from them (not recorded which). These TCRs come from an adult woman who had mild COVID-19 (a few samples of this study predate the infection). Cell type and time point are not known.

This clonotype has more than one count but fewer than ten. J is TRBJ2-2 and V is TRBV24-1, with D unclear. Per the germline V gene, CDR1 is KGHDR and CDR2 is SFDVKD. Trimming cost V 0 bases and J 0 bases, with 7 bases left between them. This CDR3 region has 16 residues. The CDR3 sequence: CATSDLQQPNTGELFF. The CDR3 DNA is TGTGCCACCAGTGATTTGCAACAGCCGAACACCGGGGAGCTGTTTTTT.

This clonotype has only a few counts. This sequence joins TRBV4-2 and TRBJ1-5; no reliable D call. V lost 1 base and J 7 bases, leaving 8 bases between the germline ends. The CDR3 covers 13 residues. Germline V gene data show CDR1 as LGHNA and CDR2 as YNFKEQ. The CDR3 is CASSQGLQQPQHF. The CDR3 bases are TGTGCCAGCAGCCAAGGTCTGCAGCAGCCCCAGCATTTT.

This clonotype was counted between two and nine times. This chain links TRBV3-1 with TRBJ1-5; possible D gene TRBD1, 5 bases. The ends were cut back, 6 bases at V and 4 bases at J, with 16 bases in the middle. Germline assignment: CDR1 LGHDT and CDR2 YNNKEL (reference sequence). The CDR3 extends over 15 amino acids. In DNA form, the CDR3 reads TGTGCCAGCAGTCTTGGGGGGTCGATGAATCAGCCCCAGCATTTT. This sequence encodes CASSLGGSMNQPQHF.

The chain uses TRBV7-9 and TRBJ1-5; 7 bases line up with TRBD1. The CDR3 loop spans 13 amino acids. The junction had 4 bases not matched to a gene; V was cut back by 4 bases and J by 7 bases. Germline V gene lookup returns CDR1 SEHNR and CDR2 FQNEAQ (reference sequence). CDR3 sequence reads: CASSYDRDQPQHF. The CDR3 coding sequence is TGTGCCAGCAGCTACGACAGGGACCAGCCCCAGCATTTT.

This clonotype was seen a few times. This CDR3 is CTDEHRHSTF. CDR3 DNA: TGCACCGACGAACACCGGCACAGCACCTTC. The chain couples TRBV20-1 to TRBJ1-2; D remains unclear. Germline V CDR1 and CDR2: DFQATT, SNEGSKA (reference sequence). This CDR3 has 10 amino acids.

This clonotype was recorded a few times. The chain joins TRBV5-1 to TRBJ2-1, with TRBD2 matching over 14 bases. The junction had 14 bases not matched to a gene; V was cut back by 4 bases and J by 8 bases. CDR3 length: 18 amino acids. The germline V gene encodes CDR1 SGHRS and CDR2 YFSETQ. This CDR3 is CASSEGLAGAPSSDEQFF. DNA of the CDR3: TGCGCCAGCAGCGAGGGACTAGCGGGAGCCCCTTCCTCGGATGAGCAGTTCTTC.

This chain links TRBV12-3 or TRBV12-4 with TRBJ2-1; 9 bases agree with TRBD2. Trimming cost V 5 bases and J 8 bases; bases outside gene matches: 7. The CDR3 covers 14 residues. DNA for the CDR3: TGTGCCAGCAGTAAAGCGGGAGGTTCTTATGAGCAGTTCTTC. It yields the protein CASSKAGGSYEQFF.

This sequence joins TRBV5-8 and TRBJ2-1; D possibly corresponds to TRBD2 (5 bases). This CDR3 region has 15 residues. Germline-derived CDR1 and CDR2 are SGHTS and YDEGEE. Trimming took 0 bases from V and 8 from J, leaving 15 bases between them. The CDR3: CASSLGMLASYEQFF. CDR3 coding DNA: TGTGCCAGCAGCTTGGGGATGCTAGCTAGCTATGAGCAGTTCTTC.

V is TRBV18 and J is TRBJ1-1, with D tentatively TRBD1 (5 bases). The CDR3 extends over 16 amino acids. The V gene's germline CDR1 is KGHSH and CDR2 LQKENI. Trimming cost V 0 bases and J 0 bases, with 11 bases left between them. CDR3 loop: CASSPPGGKVNTEAFF. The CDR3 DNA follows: TGTGCCAGCTCACCACCGGGGGGGAAGGTGAACACTGAAGCTTTCTTT.

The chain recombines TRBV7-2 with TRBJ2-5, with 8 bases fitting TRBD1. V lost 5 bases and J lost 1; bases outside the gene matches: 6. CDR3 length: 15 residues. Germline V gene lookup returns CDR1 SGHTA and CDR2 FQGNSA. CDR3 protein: CASSNGQGFQETQYF. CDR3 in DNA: TGTGCCAGCAGCAACGGACAGGGCTTCCAAGAGACCCAGTACTTC.

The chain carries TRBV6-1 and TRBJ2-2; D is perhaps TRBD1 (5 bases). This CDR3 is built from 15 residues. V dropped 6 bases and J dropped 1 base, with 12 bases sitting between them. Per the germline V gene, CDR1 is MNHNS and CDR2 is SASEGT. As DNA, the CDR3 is TGTGCCAGCAGGATAGGACAATTGAACACCGGGGAGCTGTTTTTT. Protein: CASRIGQLNTGELFF.

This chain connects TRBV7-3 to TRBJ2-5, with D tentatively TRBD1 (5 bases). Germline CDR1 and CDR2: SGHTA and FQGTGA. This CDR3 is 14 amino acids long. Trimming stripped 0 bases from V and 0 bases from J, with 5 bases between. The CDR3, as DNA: TGTGCCAGCAGCTTAACAGGGGACCAAGAGACCCAGTACTTC. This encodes CASSLTGDQETQYF.

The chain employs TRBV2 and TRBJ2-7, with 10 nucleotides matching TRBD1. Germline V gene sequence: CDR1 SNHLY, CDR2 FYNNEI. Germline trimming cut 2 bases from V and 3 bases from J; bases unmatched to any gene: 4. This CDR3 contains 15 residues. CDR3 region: CASSEIGTGDYEQYF. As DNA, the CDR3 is TGTGCCAGCAGTGAAATAGGGACAGGGGACTACGAGCAGTACTTC. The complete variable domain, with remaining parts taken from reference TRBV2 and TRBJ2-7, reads EPEVTQTPSHQVTQMGQEVILRCVPISNHLYFYWYRQILGQKVEFLVSFYNNEISEKSEIFDDQFSVERPDGSNFTLKIRSTKLEDSAMYFCASSEIGTGDYEQYFGPGTRLTVT.

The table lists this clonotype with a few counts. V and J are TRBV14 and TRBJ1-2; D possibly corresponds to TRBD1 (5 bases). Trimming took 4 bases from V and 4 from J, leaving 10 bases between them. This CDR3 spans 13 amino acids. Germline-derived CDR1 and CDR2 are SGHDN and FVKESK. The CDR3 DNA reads TGTGCCAGCAGCCGGTCAGACAGCTATGGCTACACCTTC. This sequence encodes CASSRSDSYGYTF.

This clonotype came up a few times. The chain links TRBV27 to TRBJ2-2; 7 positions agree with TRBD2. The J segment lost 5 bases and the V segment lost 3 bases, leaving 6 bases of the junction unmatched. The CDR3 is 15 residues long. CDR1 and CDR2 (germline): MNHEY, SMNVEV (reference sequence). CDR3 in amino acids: CASSFTQGGTGELFF. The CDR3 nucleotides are TGTGCCAGCAGTTTCACGCAGGGAGGGACCGGGGAGCTGTTTTTT.

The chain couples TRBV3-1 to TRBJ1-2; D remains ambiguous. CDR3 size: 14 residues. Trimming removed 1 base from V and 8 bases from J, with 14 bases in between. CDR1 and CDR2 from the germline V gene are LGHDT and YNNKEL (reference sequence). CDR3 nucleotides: TGTGCCAGCAGCCAAGGCGGGTTTGGAGGGGGCTACACCTTC. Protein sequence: CASSQGGFGGGYTF.

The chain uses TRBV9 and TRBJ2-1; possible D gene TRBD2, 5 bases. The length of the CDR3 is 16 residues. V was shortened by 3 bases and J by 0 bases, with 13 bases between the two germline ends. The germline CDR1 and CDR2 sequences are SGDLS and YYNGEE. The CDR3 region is CASSAWSGSSYNEQFF. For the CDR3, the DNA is TGTGCCAGCAGCGCGTGGAGCGGAAGCTCCTACAATGAGCAGTTCTTC.

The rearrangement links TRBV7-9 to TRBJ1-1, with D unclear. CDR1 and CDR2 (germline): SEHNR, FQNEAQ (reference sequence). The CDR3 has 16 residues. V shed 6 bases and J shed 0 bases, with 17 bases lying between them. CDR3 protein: CASSPGAQLMNTEAFF. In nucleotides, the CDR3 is TGTGCCAGCAGTCCCGGAGCACAGCTCATGAACACTGAAGCTTTCTTT.

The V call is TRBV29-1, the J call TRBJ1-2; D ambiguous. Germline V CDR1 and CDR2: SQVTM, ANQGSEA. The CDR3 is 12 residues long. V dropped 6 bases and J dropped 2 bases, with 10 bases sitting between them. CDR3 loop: CSVRDENYGYTF. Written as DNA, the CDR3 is TGCAGCGTGAGAGACGAGAACTATGGCTACACCTTC.

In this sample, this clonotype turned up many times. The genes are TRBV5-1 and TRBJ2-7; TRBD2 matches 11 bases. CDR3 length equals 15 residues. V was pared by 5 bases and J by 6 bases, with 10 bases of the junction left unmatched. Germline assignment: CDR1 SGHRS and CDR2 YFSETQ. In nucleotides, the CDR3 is TGCGCCAGCAGTCCGGATCCGGGACTAGCGGCCGAGCAGTACTTC. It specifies CASSPDPGLAAEQYF.

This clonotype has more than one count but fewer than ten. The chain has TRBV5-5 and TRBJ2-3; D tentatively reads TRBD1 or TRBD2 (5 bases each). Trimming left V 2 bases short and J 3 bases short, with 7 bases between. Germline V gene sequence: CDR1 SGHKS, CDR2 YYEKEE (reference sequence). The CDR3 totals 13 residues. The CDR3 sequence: CASSFGTTDTQYF. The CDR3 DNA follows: TGTGCCAGCAGCTTCGGGACGACAGATACGCAGTATTTT.

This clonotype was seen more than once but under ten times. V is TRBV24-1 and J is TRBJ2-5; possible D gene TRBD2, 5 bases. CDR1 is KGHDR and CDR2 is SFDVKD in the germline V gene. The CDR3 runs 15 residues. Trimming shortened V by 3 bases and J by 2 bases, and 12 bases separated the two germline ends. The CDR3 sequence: CATSDRRTPQETQYF. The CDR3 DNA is TGTGCCACCAGTGATCGACGGACTCCTCAAGAGACCCAGTACTTC.

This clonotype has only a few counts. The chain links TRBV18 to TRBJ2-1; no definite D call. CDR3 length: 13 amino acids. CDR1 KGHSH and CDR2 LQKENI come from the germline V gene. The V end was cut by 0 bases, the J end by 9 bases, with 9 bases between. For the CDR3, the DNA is TGTGCCAGCTCACCACCATCCCAGAGTGAGCAGTTCTTC. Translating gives CASSPPSQSEQFF.

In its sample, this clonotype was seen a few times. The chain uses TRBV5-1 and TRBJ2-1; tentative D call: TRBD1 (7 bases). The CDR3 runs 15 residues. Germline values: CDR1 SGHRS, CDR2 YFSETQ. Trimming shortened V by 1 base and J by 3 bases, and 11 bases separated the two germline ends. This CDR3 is CASSLSGDSYNEQFF. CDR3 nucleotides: TGCGCCAGCAGCTTGTCGGGGGACAGCTACAATGAGCAGTTCTTC.